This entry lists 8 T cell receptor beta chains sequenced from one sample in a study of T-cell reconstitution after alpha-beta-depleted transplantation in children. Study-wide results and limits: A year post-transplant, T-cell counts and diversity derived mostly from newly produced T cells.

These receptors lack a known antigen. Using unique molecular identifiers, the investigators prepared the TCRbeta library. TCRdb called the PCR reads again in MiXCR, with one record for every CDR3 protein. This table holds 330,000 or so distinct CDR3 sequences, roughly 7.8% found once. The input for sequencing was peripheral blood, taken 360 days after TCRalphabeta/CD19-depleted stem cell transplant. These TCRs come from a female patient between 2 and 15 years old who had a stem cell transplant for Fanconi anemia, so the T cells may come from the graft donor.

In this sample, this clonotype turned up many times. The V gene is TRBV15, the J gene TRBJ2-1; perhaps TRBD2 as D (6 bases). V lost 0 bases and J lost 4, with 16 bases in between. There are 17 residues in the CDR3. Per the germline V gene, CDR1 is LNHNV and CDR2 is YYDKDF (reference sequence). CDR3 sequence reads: CATSRDLWRGNYNEQFF. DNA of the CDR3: TGTGCCACCAGCAGAGATCTTTGGCGGGGAAATTACAATGAGCAGTTCTTC.

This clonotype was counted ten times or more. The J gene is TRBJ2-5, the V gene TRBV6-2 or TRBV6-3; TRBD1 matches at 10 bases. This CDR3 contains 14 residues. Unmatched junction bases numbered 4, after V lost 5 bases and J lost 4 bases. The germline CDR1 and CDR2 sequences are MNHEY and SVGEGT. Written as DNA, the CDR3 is TGTGCCAGCAGTCGGGACAGGGGATCAGAGACCCAGTACTTC. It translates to CASSRDRGSETQYF.

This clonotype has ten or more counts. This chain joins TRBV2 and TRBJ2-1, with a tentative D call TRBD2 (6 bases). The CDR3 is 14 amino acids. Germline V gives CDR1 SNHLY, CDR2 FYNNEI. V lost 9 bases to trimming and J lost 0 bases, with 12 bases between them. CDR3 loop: CASESGYSYNEQFF. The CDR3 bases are TGTGCCAGTGAAAGCGGGTACTCCTACAATGAGCAGTTCTTC.

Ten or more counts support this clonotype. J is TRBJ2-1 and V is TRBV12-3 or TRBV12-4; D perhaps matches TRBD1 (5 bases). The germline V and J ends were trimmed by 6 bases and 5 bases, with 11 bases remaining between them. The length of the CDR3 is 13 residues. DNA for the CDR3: TGTGCCAGCAGCACCGACAGAGACAATGAGCAGTTCTTC. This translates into CASSTDRDNEQFF.

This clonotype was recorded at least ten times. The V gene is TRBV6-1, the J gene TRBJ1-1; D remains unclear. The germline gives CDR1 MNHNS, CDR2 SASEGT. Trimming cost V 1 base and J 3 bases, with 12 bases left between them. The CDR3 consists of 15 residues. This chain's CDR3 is CASSEGTYTDTEAFF. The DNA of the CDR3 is TGTGCCAGCAGTGAAGGGACCTACACGGACACTGAAGCTTTCTTT.

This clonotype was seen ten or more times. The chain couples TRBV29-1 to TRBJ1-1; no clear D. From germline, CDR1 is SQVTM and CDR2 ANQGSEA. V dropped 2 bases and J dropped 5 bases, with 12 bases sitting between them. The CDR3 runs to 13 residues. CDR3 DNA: TGCAGCGTTGAATTAAGGATGAGAACTGAAGCTTTCTTT. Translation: CSVELRMRTEAFF. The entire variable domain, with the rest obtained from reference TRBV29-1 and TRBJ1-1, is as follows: SAVISQKPSRDICQRGTSLTIQCQVDSQVTMMFWYRQQPGQSLTLIATANQGSEATYESGFVIDKFPISRPNLTFSTLTVSNMSPEDSSIYLCSVELRMRTEAFFGQGTRLTVV.

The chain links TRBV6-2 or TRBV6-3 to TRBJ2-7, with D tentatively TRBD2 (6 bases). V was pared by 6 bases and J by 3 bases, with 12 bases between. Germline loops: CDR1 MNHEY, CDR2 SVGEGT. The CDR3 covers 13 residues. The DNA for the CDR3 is TGTGCCAGCAGCCGCGGGACGCACTACGAGCAGTACTTC. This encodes CASSRGTHYEQYF.

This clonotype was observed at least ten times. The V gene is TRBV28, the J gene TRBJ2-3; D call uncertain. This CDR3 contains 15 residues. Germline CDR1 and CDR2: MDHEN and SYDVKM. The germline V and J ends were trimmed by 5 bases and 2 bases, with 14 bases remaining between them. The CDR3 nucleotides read TGTGCCAGCAGTCTGGGCAGAGAACTCACAGATACGCAGTATTTT. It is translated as CASSLGRELTDTQYF.